The clone carrying this TCR beta chain is large (0.1 to 1%) by share. This CDR3 spans 14 amino acids. The germline V gene has CDR1 MNHNS and CDR2 SASEGT. The data belong to a study of immune characterization of retroperitoneal liposarcoma. Via MiXCR, TCRdb re-called the PCR reads, giving one row per CDR3 protein. Of 2,500 or so distinct CDR3 sequences in the sample, under 25% are singletons; the top ten hold 9.5%. The chain uses TRBV6-1 and TRBJ2-3, with TRBD2 identical over 9 bases. The J call could be wrong; TRBJ2-7 is a better fit for the DNA end. Sequencing was carried out using tumor tissue. The source is a male donor with retroperitoneal liposarcoma. The CDR3 nucleotides read TGTGCCAGCGTCCAAGCTAGCGGGGCCTACGAGCAGTACTTC. Translated: CASVQASGAYEQYF.